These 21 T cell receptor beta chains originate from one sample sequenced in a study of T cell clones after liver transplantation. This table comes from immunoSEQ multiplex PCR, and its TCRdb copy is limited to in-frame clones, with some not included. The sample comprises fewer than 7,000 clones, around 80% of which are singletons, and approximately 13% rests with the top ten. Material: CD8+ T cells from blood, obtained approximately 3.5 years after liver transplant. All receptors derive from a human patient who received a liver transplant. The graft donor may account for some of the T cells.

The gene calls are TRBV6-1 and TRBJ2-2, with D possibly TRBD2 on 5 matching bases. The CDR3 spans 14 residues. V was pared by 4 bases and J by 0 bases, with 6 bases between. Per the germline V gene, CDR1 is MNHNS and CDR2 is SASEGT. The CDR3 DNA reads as TGTGCCAGCAGTGGGACTGCGAACACCGGGGAGCTGTTTTTT. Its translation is CASSGTANTGELFF.

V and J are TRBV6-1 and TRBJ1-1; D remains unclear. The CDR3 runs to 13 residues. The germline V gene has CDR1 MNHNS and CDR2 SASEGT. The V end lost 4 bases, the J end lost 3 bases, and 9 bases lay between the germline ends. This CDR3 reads CASSAIKHTEAFF. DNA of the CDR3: TGTGCCAGCAGTGCAATCAAGCACACTGAAGCTTTCTTT.

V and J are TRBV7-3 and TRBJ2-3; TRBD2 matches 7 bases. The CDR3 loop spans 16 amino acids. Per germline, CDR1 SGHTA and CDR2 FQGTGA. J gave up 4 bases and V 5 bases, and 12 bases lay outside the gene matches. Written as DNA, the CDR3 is TGTGCCAGCAGCCTTGCTTTGGGAGGGCGGGCAGATACGCAGTATTTT. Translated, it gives CASSLALGGRADTQYF.

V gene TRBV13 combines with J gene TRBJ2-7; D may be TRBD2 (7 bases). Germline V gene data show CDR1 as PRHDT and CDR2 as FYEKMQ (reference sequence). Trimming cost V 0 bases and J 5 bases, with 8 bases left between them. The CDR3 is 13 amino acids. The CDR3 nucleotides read TGTGCCAGCAGCTTAGGAGGGGGGGACGAGCAGTACTTC. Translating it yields CASSLGGGDEQYF. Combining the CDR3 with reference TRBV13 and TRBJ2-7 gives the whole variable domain AAGVIQSPRHLIKEKRETATLKCYPIPRHDTVYWYQQGPGQDPQFLISFYEKMQSDKGSIPDRFSAQQFSDYHSELNMSSLELGDSALYFCASSLGGGDEQYFGPGTRLTVT.

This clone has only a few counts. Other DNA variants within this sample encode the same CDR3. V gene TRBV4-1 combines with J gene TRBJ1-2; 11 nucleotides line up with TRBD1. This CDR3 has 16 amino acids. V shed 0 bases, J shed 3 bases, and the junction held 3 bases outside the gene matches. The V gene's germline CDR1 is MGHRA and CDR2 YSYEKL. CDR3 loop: CASSQDRGQGDYGYTF. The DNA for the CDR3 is TGCGCCAGCAGCCAAGATAGGGGACAGGGGGACTATGGCTACACCTTC.

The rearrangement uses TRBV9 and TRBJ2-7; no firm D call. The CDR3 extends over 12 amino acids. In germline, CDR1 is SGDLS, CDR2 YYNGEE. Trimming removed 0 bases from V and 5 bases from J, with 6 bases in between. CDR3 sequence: CASSVEYDEQYF. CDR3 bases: TGTGCCAGCAGCGTAGAGTACGACGAGCAGTACTTC. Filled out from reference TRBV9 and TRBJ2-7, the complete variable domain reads DSGVTQTPKHLITATGQRVTLRCSPRSGDLSVYWYQQSLDQGLQFLIQYYNGEERAKGNILERFSAQQFPDLHSELNLSSLELGDSALYFCASSVEYDEQYFGPGTRLTVT.

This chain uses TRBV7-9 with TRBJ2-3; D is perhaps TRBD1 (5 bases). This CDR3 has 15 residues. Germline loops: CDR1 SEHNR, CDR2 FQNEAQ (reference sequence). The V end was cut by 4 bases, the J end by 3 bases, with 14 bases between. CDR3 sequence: CASSSGQSGTDTQYF. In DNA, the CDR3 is TGTGCCAGCAGCTCCGGACAATCCGGGACAGATACGCAGTATTTT.

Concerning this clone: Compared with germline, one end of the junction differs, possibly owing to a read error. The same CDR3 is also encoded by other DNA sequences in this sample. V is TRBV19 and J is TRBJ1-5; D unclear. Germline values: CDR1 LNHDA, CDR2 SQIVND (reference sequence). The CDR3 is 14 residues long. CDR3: CASSTSYSNQPQHF. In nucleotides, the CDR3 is TGTGCCAGTAGCACTAGCTATAGCAATCAGCCTCAGCATTTT.

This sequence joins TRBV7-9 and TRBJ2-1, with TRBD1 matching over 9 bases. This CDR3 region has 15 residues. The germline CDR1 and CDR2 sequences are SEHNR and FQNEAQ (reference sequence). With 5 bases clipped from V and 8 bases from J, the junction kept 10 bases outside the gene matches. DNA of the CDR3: TGTGCCAGCAGCGCACCCGGGACAGGGAGCCATGAGCAGTTCTTC. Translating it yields CASSAPGTGSHEQFF.

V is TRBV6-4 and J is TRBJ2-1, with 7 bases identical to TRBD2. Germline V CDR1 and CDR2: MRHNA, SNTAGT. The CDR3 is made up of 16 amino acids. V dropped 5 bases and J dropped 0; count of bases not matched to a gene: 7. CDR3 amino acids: CASSMLAGSSYNEQFF. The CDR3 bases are TGTGCCAGCAGTATGTTAGCGGGTAGCTCCTACAATGAGCAGTTCTTC.

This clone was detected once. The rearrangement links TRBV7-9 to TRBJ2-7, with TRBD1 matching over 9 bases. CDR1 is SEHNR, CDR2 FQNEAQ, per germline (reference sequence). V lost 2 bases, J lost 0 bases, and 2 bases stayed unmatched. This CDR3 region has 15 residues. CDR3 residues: CASSLRTGASYEQYF. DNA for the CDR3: TGTGCCAGCAGCTTAAGGACAGGGGCCTCCTACGAGCAGTACTTC.

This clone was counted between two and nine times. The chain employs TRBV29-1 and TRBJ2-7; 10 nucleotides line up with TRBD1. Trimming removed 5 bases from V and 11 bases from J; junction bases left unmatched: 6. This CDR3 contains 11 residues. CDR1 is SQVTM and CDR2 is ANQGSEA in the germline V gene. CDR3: CSVTGDRGEYF. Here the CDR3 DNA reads TGCAGCGTTACCGGGGACAGGGGAGAGTACTTC.

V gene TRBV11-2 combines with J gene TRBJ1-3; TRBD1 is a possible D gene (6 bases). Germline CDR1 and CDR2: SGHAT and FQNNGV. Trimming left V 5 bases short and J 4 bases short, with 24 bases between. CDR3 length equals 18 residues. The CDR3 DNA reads TGTGCCAGCAGCCCCCGGCTCGGGGGCGGGAGGGTAGGAAACACCATATATTTT. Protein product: CASSPRLGGGRVGNTIYF. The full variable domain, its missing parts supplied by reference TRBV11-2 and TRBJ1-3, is EAGVAQSPRYKIIEKRQSVAFWCNPISGHATLYWYQQILGQGPKLLIQFQNNGVVDDSQLPKDRFSAERLKGVDSTLKIQPAKLEDSAVYLCASSPRLGGGRVGNTIYFGEGSWLTVV.

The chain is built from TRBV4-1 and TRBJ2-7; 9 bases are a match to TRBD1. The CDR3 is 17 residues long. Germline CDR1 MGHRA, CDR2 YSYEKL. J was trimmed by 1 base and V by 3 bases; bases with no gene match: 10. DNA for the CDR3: TGCGCCAGCAGCCAGAGCAGGACAGGGGACAGGTCCTACGAGCAGTACTTC. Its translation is CASSQSRTGDRSYEQYF.

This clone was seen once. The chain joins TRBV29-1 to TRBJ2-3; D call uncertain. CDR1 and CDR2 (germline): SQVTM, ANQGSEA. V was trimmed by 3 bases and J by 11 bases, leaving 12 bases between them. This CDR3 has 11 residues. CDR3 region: CSVDVSPRQYF. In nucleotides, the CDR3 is TGCAGCGTTGATGTAAGCCCGAGGCAGTATTTT.

In nucleotides, the CDR3 is TGTGCCAGCAGCTTGGTGCAGGGGGCCTACGAGCAGTACTTC. Amino acids: CASSLVQGAYEQYF. The chain employs TRBV5-4 and TRBJ2-7; 7 nucleotides agree with TRBD1. The CDR3 runs to 14 residues. V lost 0 bases and J lost 2; bases outside the gene matches: 2. In germline, CDR1 is SGHNT, CDR2 YYREEE (reference sequence).

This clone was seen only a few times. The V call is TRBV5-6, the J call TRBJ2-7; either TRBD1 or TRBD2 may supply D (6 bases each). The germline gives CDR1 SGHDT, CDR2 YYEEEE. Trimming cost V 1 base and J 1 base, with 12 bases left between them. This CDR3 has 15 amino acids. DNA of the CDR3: TGTGCCAGCAGCTTGCGGGGGCCTATGTCCTACGAGCAGTACTTC. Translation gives CASSLRGPMSYEQYF.

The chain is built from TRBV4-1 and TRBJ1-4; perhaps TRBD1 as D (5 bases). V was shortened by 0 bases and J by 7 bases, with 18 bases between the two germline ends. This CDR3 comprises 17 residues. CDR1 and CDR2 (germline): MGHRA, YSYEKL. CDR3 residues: CASSQDSGRGASEKLFF. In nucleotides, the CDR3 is TGCGCCAGCAGCCAAGATTCTGGGAGGGGCGCCTCTGAAAAACTGTTTTTT.

The CDR3, as DNA: TGCAGCGTTGCCGACAGTTACCTAAGCATGAATGAGCAGTTCTTC. Amino acids: CSVADSYLSMNEQFF. The chain carries TRBV29-1 and TRBJ2-1, with a tentative D call TRBD1 (5 bases). The CDR3 consists of 15 residues. V lost 4 bases, J lost 7 bases, and 20 bases lay in between. Germline V gene sequence: CDR1 SQVTM, CDR2 ANQGSEA.

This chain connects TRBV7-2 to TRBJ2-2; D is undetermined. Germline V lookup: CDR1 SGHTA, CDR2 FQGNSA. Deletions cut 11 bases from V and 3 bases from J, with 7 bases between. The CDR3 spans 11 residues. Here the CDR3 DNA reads TGTGCCTCCACTCACACCGGGGAGCTGTTTTTT. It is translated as CASTHTGELFF. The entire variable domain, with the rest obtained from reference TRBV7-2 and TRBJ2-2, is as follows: GAGVSQSPSNKVTEKGKDVELRCDPISGHTALYWYRQSLGQGLEFLIYFQGNSAPDKSGLPSDRFSAERTGGSVSTLTIQRTQQEDSAVYLCASTHTGELFFGEGSRLTVL.

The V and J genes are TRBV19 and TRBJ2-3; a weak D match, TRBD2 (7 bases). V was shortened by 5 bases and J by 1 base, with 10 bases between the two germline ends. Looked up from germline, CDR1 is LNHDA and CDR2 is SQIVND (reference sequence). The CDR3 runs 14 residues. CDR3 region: CASSGGGGTDTQYF. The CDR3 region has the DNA TGTGCCAGTAGTGGGGGGGGCGGCACAGATACGCAGTATTTT.